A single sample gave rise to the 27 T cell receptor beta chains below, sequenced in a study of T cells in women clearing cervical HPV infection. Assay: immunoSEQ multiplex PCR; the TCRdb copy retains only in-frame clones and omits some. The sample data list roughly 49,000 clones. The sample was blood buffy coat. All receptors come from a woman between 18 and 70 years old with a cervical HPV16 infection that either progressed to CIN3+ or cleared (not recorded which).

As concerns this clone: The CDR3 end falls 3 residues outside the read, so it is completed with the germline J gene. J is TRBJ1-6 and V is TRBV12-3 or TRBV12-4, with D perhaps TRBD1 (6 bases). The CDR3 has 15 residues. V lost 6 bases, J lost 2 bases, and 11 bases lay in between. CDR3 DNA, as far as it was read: TGTGCCAGCAGCTACAGGGAACCCTATAATTCACCC. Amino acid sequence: CASSYREPYNSP. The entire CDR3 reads CASSYREPYNSPLHF.

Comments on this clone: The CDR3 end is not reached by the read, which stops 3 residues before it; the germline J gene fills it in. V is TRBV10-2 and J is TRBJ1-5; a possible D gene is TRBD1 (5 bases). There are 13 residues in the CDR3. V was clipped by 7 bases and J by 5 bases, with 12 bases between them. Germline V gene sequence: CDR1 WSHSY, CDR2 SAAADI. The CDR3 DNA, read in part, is TGCGCCAGCACGGCAGGGTCTTATCAGCCC. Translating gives CASTAGSYQP. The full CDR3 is CASTAGSYQPQHF.

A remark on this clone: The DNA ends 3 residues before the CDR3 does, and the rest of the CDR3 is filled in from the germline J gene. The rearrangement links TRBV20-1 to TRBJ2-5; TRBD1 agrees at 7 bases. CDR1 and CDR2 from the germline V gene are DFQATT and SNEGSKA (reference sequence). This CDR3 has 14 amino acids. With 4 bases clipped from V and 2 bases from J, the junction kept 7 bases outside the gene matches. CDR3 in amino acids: CSAMGTEIQETQYF. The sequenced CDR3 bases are TGCAGTGCTATGGGGACAGAGATTCAAGAGACC.

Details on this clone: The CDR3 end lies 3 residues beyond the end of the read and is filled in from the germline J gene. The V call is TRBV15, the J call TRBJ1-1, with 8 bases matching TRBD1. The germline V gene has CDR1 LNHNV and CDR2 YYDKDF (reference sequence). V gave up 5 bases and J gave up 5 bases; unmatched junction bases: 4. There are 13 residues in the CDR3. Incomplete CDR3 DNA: TGTGCCACCAGCCTGGACAGGGTTACTGAA. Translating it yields CATSLDRVTE. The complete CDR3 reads CATSLDRVTEAFF.

CDR3 amino acids: CASSSGSGGQPQHF. CDR3 DNA, as far as it was read: TGTGCCAGCTCATCAGGGTCAGGGGGGCAGCCC. The chain carries TRBV18 and TRBJ1-5, with 7 bases aligning to TRBD1. With the read ending 3 residues before the CDR3 end, the germline J gene is used to fill in that end. CDR3 length: 14 residues. Per the germline V gene, CDR1 is KGHSH and CDR2 is LQKENI. V lost 5 bases, J lost 7 bases, and 8 bases stayed unmatched.

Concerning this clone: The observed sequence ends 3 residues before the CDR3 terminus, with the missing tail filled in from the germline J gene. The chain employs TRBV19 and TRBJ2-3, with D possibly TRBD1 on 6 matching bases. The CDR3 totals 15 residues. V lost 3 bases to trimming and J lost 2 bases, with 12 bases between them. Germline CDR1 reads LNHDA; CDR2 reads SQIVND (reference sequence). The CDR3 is CASSMGQGYTDTQYF. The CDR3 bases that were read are TGTGCCAGTAGTATGGGGCAGGGGTACACAGATACG.

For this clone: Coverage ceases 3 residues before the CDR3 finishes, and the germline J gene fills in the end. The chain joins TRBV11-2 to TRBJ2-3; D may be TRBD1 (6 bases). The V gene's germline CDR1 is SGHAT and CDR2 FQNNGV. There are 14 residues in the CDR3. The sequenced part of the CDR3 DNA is TGTGCCAGCAGCCGACAGGCCTTTCGAGAGACG. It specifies CASSRQAFRET. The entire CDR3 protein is CASSRQAFRETQYF.

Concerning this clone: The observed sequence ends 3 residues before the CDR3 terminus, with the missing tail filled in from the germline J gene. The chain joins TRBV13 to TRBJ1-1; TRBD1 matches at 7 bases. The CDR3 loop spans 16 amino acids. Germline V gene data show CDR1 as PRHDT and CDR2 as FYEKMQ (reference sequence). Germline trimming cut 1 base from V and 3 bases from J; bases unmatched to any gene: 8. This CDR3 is CASSLAGTVLYTEAFF. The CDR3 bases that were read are TGTGCCAGCAGCTTAGCCGGGACAGTCCTGTACACTGAA. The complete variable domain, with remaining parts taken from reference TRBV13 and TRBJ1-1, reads AAGVIQSPRHLIKEKRETATLKCYPIPRHDTVYWYQQGPGQDPQFLISFYEKMQSDKGSIPDRFSAQQFSDYHSELNMSSLELGDSALYFCASSLAGTVLYTEAFFGQGTRLTVV.

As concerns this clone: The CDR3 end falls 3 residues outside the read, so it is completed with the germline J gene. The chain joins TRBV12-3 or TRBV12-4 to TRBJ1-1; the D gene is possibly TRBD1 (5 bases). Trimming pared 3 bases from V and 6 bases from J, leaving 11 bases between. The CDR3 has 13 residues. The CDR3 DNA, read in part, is TGTGCCAGCAGTTTTGGGGGACTGTCTGAA. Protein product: CASSFGGLSE. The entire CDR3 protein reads CASSFGGLSEAFF.

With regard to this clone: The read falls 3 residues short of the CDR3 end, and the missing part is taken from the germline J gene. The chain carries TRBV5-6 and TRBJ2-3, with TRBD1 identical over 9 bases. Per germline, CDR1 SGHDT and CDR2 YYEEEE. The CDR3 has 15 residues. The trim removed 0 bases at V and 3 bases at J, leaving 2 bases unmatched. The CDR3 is CASSLGTGATDTQYF. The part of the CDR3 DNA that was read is TGTGCCAGCAGCTTGGGGACAGGGGCGACAGATACG.

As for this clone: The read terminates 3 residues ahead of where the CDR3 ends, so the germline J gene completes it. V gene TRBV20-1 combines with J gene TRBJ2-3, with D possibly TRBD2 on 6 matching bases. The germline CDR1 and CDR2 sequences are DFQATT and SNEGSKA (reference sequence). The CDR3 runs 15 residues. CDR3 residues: CSARDSRDWQETQYF. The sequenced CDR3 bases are TGCAGTGCTAGAGACTCTCGGGACTGGCAAGAGACG.

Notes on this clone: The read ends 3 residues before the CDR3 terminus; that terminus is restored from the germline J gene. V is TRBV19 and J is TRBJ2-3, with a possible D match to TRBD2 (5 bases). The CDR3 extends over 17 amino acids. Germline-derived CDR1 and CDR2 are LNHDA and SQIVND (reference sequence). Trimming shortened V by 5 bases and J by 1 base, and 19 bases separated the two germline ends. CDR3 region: CASSRASRGGGTDTQYF. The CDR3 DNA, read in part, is TGTGCCAGTAGTCGAGCTTCACGGGGTGGGGGCACAGATACG.

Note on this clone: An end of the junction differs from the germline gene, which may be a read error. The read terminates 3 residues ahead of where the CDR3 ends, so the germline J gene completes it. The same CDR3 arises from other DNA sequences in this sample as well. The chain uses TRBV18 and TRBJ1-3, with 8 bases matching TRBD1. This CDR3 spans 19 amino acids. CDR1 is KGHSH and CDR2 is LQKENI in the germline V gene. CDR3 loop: CASSPRTGHTSFSGNTIYF. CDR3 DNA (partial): TGTGCCAGCTCACCCCGGACAGGGCACACCTCCTTCTCTGGAAACACA.

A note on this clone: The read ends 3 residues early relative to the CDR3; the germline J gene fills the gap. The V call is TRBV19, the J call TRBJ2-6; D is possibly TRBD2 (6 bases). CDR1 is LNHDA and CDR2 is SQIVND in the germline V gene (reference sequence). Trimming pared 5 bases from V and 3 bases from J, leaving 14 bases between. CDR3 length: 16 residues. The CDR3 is CASSFSAGFGANVLTF. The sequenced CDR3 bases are TGTGCCAGTAGTTTTTCAGCGGGCTTTGGGGCCAACGTC. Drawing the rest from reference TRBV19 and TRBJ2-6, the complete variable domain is DGGITQSPKYLFRKEGQNVTLSCEQNLNHDAMYWYRQDPGQGLRLIYYSQIVNDFQKGDIAEGYSVSREKKESFPLTVTSAQKNPTAFYLCASSFSAGFGANVLTFGAGSRLTVL.

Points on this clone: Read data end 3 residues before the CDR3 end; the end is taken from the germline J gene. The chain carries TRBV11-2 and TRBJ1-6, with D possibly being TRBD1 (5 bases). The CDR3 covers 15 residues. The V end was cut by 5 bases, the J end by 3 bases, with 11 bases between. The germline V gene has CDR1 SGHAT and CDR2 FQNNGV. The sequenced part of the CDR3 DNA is TGTGCCAGCAGCCCACGGACAAACTATAATTCACCC. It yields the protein CASSPRTNYNSP. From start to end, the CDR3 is CASSPRTNYNSPLHF.

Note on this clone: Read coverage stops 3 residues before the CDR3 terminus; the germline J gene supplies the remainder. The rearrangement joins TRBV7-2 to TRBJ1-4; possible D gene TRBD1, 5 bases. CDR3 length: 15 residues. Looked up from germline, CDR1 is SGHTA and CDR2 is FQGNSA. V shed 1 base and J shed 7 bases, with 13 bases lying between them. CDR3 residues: CASSLGVGRGEKLFF. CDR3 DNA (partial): TGTGCCAGCAGCTTAGGGGTGGGAAGGGGTGAAAAA.

CDR3 protein: CASSRSYQETQYF. The DNA read from the CDR3 is TGTGCCAGTAGTCGCAGTTACCAAGAGACC. V usage is TRBV19 and J usage is TRBJ2-5; the D is unclear. From the germline J gene comes the end of the CDR3, since the read stops 3 residues before it. The germline V gene encodes CDR1 LNHDA and CDR2 SQIVND (reference sequence). The CDR3 runs to 13 residues. V dropped 5 bases and J dropped 0 bases, with 7 bases sitting between them.

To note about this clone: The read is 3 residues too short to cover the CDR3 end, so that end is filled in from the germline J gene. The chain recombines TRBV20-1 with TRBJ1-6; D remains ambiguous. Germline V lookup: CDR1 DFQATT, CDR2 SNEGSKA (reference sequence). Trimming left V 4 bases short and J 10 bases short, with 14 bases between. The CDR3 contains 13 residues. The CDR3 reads CSAKSDTYSPLHF. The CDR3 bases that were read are TGCAGTGCTAAGTCAGATACATACTCACCC.

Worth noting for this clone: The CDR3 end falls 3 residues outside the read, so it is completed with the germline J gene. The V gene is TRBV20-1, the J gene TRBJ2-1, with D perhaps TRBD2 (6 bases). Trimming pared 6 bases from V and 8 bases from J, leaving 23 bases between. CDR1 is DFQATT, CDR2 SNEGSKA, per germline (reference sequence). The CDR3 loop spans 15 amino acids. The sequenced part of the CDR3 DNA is TGCAGTGCCGATCCCCGGGACTCCCGACGCGATGAG. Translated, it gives CSADPRDSRRDE. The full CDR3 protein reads CSADPRDSRRDEQFF.

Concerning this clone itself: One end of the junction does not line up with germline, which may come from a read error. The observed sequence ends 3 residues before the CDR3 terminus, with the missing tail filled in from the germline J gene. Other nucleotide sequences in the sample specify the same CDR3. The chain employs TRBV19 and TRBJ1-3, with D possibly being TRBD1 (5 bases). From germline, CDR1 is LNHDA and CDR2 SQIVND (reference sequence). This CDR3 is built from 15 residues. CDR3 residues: CASTPRGGAGNTIYF. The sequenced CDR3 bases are TGTGCCAGTACTCCCCGCGGAGGGGCTGGAAACACG.

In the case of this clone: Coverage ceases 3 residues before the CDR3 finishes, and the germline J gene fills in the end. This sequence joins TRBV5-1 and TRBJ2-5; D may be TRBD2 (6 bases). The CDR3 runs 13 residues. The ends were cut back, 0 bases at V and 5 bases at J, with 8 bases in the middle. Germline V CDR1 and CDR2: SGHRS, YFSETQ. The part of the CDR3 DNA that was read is TGCGCCAGCAGCTTGGCTGGGGGGGAGACC. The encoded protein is CASSLAGGET. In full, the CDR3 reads CASSLAGGETQYF.

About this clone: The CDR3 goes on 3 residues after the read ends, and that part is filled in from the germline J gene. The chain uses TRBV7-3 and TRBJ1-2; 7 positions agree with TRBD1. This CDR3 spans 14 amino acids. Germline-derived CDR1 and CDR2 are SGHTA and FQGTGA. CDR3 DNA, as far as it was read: TGTGCCAGCAGCTTAGACAGGGCTAACAATGAC. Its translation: CASSLDRANND. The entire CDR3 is CASSLDRANNDYTF.

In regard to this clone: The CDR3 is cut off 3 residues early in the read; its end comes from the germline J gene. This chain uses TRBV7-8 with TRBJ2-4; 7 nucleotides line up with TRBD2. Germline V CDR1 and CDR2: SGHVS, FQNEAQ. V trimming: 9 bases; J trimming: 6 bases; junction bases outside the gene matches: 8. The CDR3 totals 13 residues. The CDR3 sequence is CASQASGVNIQYF. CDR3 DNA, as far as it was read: TGTGCCAGTCAGGCTAGCGGAGTAAACATT.

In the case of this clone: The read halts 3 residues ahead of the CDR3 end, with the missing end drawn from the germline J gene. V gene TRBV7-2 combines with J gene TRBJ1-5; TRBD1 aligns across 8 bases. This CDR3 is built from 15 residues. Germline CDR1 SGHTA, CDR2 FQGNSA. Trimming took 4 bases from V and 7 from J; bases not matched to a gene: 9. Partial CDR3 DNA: TGTGCCAGCAGCTCCCAGGGGGCGCTAGGGCAGCCC. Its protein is CASSSQGALGQP. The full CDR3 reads CASSSQGALGQPQHF.

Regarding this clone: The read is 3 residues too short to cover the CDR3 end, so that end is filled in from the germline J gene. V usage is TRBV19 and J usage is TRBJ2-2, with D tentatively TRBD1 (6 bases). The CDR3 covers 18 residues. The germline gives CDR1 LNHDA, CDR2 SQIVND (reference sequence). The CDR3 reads CASRLTGQTANGANVLFF. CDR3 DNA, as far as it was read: TGTGCCAGTAGGCTGACAGGCCAAACTGCGAACGGGGCCAACGTG.

The CDR3 DNA, read in part, is TGTGCCAGCAGCTTAGCCCGGGACAGGGGCTACGAC. It codes for CASSLARDRGYD. The complete CDR3 protein is CASSLARDRGYDYTF. V usage is TRBV7-9 and J usage is TRBJ1-2; 10 positions agree with TRBD1. The read ends 3 residues early relative to the CDR3; the germline J gene fills the gap. The CDR3 spans 15 residues. Germline V CDR1 and CDR2: SEHNR, FQNEAQ (reference sequence).

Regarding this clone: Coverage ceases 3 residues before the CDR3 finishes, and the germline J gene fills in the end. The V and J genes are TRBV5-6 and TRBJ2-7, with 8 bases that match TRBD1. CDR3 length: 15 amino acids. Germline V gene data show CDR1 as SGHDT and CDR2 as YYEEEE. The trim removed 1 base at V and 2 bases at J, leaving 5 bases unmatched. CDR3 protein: CASSLQARGPYEQYF. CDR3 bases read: TGTGCCAGCAGCTTGCAGGCCAGGGGGCCCTACGAG.